The TCR beta chain described here comes from a study of T cells in Graves' hyperthyroidism and ophthalmopathy. This clonotype was found a few times. Not enrolled were patients with uncontrolled infection, other autoimmune disease, pregnancy or lactation. Each 10 ml fresh peripheral blood draw supplied the PBMCs. TCR beta CDR3 regions were amplified from RNA transcripts. Primed by the HTBI set, a first-round RT-PCR was run on the TCR CDR3. TCRdb reprocessed the multiplex PCR reads via MiXCR and lists one record per CDR3 protein. The sample shows roughly 380,000 distinct CDR3 sequences, around 13% of them seen only once. CDR1 and CDR2 (germline): SGHDN, FVKESK. Trimming left V 0 bases short and J 6 bases short, with 9 bases between. The length of the CDR3 is 13 residues.

Sequencing used blood. The chain couples TRBV14 to TRBJ2-7; D may be TRBD1 or TRBD2 (5 bases each). This clonotype was sampled from a woman aged 55 to 70 with Graves' hyperthyroidism. CDR3 DNA sequence: TGTGCCAGCAGCCAAGATTTTGGGGGCGAGCAGTACTTC. It encodes CASSQDFGGEQYF.